The TCR beta chain under discussion was sequenced for a study of OX40 agonist ivuxolimab in advanced cancers. V dropped 7 bases and J dropped 5 bases, with 8 bases sitting between them. Germline V gives CDR1 SNHLY, CDR2 FYNNEI. This CDR3 comprises 11 residues. The assay was immunoSEQ multiplex PCR, and TCRdb's table has in-frame clones only and misses some. In the table there are fewer than 85,000 clones, more than 80% of which are singletons. This receptor was obtained from an adult with an advanced solid tumor such as melanoma, head and neck, liver or kidney cancer. This sequence joins TRBV2 and TRBJ2-5; D is undetermined. The material was CD4+ or CD8+ T cells sorted from blood, obtained in a trial of the OX40 agonist ivuxolimab. The CDR3 loop is CASKSEETQYF. CDR3 DNA: TGTGCCAGCAAGTCGGAGGAGACCCAGTACTTC.